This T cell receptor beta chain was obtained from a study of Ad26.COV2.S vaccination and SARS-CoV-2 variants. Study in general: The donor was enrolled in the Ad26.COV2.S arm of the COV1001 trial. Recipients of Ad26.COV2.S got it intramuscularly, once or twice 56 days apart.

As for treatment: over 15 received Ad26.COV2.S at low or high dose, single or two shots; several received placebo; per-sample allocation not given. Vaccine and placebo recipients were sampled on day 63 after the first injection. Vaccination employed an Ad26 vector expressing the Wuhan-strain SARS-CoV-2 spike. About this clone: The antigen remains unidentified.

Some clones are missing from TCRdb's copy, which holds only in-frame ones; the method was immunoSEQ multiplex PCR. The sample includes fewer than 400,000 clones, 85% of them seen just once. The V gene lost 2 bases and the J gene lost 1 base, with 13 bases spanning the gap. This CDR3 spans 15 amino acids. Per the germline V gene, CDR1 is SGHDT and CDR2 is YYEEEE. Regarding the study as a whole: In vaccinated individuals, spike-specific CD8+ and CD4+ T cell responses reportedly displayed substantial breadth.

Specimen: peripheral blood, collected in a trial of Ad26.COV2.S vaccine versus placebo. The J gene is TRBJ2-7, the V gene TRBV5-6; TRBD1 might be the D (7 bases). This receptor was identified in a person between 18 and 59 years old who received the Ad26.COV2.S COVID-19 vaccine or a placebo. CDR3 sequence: CASSFHPGGSYEQYF. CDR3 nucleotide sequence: TGTGCCAGCAGCTTTCATCCAGGGGGGTCCTACGAGCAGTACTTC.